This T cell receptor (beta chain) was obtained from a study of PD-1 blockade in classical Hodgkin lymphoma. Across the study: On a schedule of every 2 weeks, patients received nivolumab 3 mg/kg intravenously.

The table came from immunoSEQ multiplex PCR; TCRdb's copy has only in-frame clones and leaves some out. This sample has 26,000 or so clones; approximately 80% occur once, and the top ten carry around 2.4%. Comment on this clone: Antigen specificity is unknown.

Points from the study as a whole: Lower baseline TCR diversity was reported for newly diagnosed patients than for healthy donors.

Each and every patient relapsed after autologous stem cell transplantation, and patients got differing brentuximab vedotin exposure. Isolation of CD4+ T cells from thawed PBMCs was performed by magnetic negative selection. Germline CDR1 SQVTM, CDR2 ANQGSEA. Trimming left V 2 bases short and J 6 bases short, with 10 bases between. The CDR3 spans 13 residues. Sequencing was performed on CD4+ T cells from blood, taken at baseline. The chain combines TRBV29-1 with TRBJ2-2; D remains unclear. The receptor was derived from a human donor with classical Hodgkin lymphoma. In DNA form, the CDR3 reads TGCAGCGTTGAAACCCCGCGCCCCGGGGAGCTGTTTTTT. Residues: CSVETPRPGELFF.